Detailed here is one TCR beta chain. What antigen it recognizes has not been identified. Per-nucleotide qualities are absent, and no much larger clonotype sits a single base away. The germline V gene (reference sequence) sets CDR1 to LNHDA and CDR2 to SQIVND. The CDR3 numbers 14 residues from cysteine through phenylalanine. Only CDR3 DNA remains: 42 bases, in frame from the first base. V is clipped by 3 bases and J by 0 bases, and the sequence between their germline boundaries is 7 bases long. This entry is derived from a study of CD8+CD57+ T cells in acquired aplastic anemia (dated 2018 in TCRdb). Regarding the research as a whole: Extracted DNA from sorted CD4+ and CD8+ cells averaged approximately 3.4 ug, ranging from roughly 0.17 to 30 ug. CD8+CD57+ expansion was defined as a frequency above the mean frequency observed in healthy subjects.

Flow cytometry had shown CD8+CD57+ cell expansion in the patients selected for sequencing. Every patient had a diagnosis of severe acquired aplastic anemia based on International Study of Aplastic Anemia and Agranulocytosis and Camitta criteria. No patient had received any therapy when blood was sampled. TCR repertoires of sorted CD4+ and CD8+ blood T cells from severe aplastic anemia patients and healthy subjects were deep-sequenced in the study. In the USA, patient enrollment took place under clinicaltrials.gov protocols 00001620, 01623167, 00001397, 00071045, 00081523 and 00961064. Ficoll-Paque density gradient centrifugation was used to isolate peripheral blood mononuclear cells. Before DNA extraction, CD4+ and CD8+ T cells were sorted with FACS or magnetic beads. Study-wide findings and limitations: No significant difference in CD8+ Simpson's diversity was found between patients and healthy controls (P=0.060). Although roughly 29 CD8+ CDR3 sequences were shared by patients and controls, these sequences appeared highly expressed in patients and within the immunodominant clones of patients.

Profiling of TCR beta VDJ combinations and CDR3 sequences used genomic DNA as the template. TCR repertoire sequencing was run on an Illumina HiSeq 2000. In the original analysis: TRBV/TRBJ rearrangement plots, CDR3 size and DJ length profiles, and Simpson's diversity index were used to assess repertoires. The most abundant DNA sequence in the deep sequencing data was taken as the immunodominant clone. CDR3 amino acid sequences were screened for sharing across subjects and compared with published repertoires and the VDJdb database. Clones were called with MiXCR by TCRdb after fastp trimmed the public reads at Q25, and only in-frame beta chains were retained. Each CDR3 protein gets just one entry, which takes the most common genes and DNA from the rows behind it. The V and J calls and clone size come from TCRdb's table, not from the authors' own analysis. The sample table holds roughly 80,000 distinct CDR3 sequences, of which roughly two thirds were seen once. The ten biggest clones cover approximately 80% of the sample.

Sequenced material: sorted CD4+, CD8+, or CD8+CD57+ T cells (not recorded which) from PBMCs. This clonotype was obtained from a human donor with aplastic anemia. The chain links TRBV19 with TRBJ2-3, with the D gene not clear enough to name. The CDR3 reads as follows: CASSMPKSTDTQYF. The DNA sequence is TGTGCCAGTAGTATGCCAAAGAGCACAGATACGCAGTATTTT.